Presented here are 3 T cell receptor beta chains from one specimen sequenced in a study of T cells in Graves' hyperthyroidism and ophthalmopathy. Amplification yielded TCR beta CDR3 regions, with RNA transcripts as the source. A first-round RT-PCR of the TCR CDR3 used the HTBI primer set. TCRdb processed the multiplex PCR reads anew with MiXCR; each CDR3 protein has one entry. The sample records 500,000 to 700,000 distinct CDR3 sequences, roughly 17% being singletons. The specimen sequenced was blood. The receptors come from a young woman with Graves' hyperthyroidism.

This chain joins TRBV19 and TRBJ1-5; possibly TRBD1 for D (6 bases). The germline V and J ends were trimmed by 6 bases and 1 base, with 16 bases remaining between them. The CDR3 loop spans 16 amino acids. Germline lookup yields CDR1 LNHDA and CDR2 SQIVND (reference sequence). The CDR3 coding sequence is TGTGCCAGTAGGACCACAAGGCAGGGGAGCAATCAGCCCCAGCATTTT. It encodes CASRTTRQGSNQPQHF.

The gene calls are TRBV4-1 and TRBJ2-3; 12 bases agree with TRBD1. Germline assignment: CDR1 MGHRA and CDR2 YSYEKL. The J segment lost 0 bases and the V segment lost 3 bases, leaving 4 bases of the junction unmatched. CDR3 length equals 17 residues. Here the CDR3 DNA reads TGCGCCAGCAGCCAGGGACAGGGGGCGATAAGCACAGATACGCAGTATTTT. It codes for CASSQGQGAISTDTQYF.

In this sample, this clonotype turned up many times. The V call is TRBV20-1, the J call TRBJ2-7; 10 nucleotides match TRBD1. CDR1 is DFQATT, CDR2 SNEGSKA, per germline (reference sequence). The CDR3 consists of 14 residues. V trimming: 0 bases; J trimming: 4 bases; junction bases outside the gene matches: 3. The CDR3: CSARDGTGVYEQYF. CDR3 sequence (DNA): TGCAGTGCTAGAGATGGGACAGGGGTTTACGAGCAGTACTTC.